This T cell receptor beta chain is drawn from a study of technical replicates of blood from a handful of donors. Sequenced by immunoSEQ multiplex PCR; TCRdb stores in-frame clones only, minus some. The repertoire holds about 90,000 clones, around 93% seen once, with approximately 0.25% in the top ten. The CDR3 is made up of 13 amino acids. Germline CDR1 SQVTM, CDR2 ANQGSEA. V dropped 3 bases and J dropped 3 bases, with 11 bases sitting between them. The rearrangement links TRBV29-1 to TRBJ1-1; unclear D gene. The specimen sequenced was T cells isolated from PBMCs. This receptor was taken from a human donor in good health. CDR3 in amino acids: CSVDEDTYTEAFF. CDR3 nucleotide sequence: TGCAGCGTTGACGAGGATACGTACACTGAAGCTTTCTTT.